Below, 9 T cell receptor beta chains from the same sample are listed, as sequenced in a study of Ad26.COV2.S vaccination and SARS-CoV-2 variants. Treatment here: 19 received Ad26.COV2.S at low or high dose, single or two shots; about 5 received placebo; per-sample allocation not given. Sampling happened 63 days after the first vaccine or placebo injection. Here immunoSEQ multiplex PCR was the method, and the copy in TCRdb shows in-frame clones only, minus some. The table lists roughly 380,000 clones, approximately 88% of them singletons, with 3.6% in the top ten. Specimen: peripheral blood, collected in a trial of Ad26.COV2.S vaccine versus placebo. The receptors derive from a person between 18 and 60 years old who received the Ad26.COV2.S COVID-19 vaccine or a placebo.

In regard to this clone: At the DNA level, this CDR3 is encoded by other sequences in the same sample as well. V gene TRBV9 combines with J gene TRBJ2-2; D is unresolved. The CDR3 spans 12 residues. The germline V gene has CDR1 SGDLS and CDR2 YYNGEE. Trimming removed 1 base from V and 5 bases from J, with 3 bases in between. CDR3 amino acids: CASSVRTGELFF. The DNA for the CDR3 is TGTGCCAGCAGCGTACGGACCGGGGAGCTGTTTTTT.

The chain has TRBV18 and TRBJ1-2; D gene unclear. Germline loops: CDR1 KGHSH, CDR2 LQKENI. Trimming shortened V by 0 bases and J by 6 bases, and 11 bases separated the two germline ends. The CDR3 loop spans 14 amino acids. This CDR3 reads CASSPPPPGNGYTF. The CDR3 DNA sequence: TGTGCCAGCTCACCACCCCCCCCCGGGAATGGCTACACCTTC.

This chain connects TRBV7-6 to TRBJ2-2; 13 positions match TRBD2. CDR1 and CDR2 from the germline V gene are SGHVS and FNYEAQ. Trimming removed 5 bases from V and 5 bases from J; junction bases left unmatched: 5. This CDR3 contains 16 residues. The CDR3 sequence is CASSPGLAGVTGELFF. The DNA of the CDR3 is TGTGCCAGCAGCCCCGGACTAGCGGGGGTGACCGGGGAGCTGTTTTTT.

The V gene is TRBV7-6, the J gene TRBJ2-2; TRBD1 is a possible D gene (5 bases). CDR1 and CDR2 (germline): SGHVS, FNYEAQ. The CDR3 has 16 residues. V was clipped by 1 base and J by 1 base, with 10 bases between them. This chain's CDR3 is CASSLVGALNTGELFF. Written as DNA, the CDR3 is TGTGCCAGCAGCTTAGTTGGGGCGTTGAACACCGGGGAGCTGTTTTTT.

The chain combines TRBV20-1 with TRBJ2-3; TRBD2 matches 11 bases. The CDR3 consists of 17 residues. The J segment lost 3 bases and the V segment lost 3 bases, leaving 11 bases of the junction unmatched. The germline V gene has CDR1 DFQATT and CDR2 SNEGSKA (reference sequence). For the CDR3, the DNA is TGCAGTGCTAGTGCACCCCTTACTAGCGGGAGAACAGATACGCAGTATTTT. This sequence encodes CSASAPLTSGRTDTQYF.

The chain carries TRBV19 and TRBJ1-1, with 7 positions matching TRBD1. V was pared by 4 bases and J by 5 bases, with 4 bases of the junction left unmatched. Germline CDR1 LNHDA, CDR2 SQIVND (reference sequence). CDR3 length equals 13 residues. The CDR3 loop is CASSRRGPTEAFF. The CDR3 bases are TGTGCCAGTAGTAGAAGGGGGCCGACTGAAGCTTTCTTT. Filled out from reference TRBV19 and TRBJ1-1, the complete variable domain reads DGGITQSPKYLFRKEGQNVTLSCEQNLNHDAMYWYRQDPGQGLRLIYYSQIVNDFQKGDIAEGYSVSREKKESFPLTVTSAQKNPTAFYLCASSRRGPTEAFFGQGTRLTVV.

The V call is TRBV13, the J call TRBJ2-3; D is unclear. This CDR3 has 14 amino acids. The germline V and J ends were trimmed by 2 bases and 2 bases, with 8 bases remaining between them. The germline V gene has CDR1 PRHDT and CDR2 FYEKMQ (reference sequence). The CDR3 is CASSLWSDTDTQYF. The DNA of the CDR3 is TGTGCCAGCAGCTTATGGTCGGACACAGATACGCAGTATTTT.

This clone was seen once. The chain carries TRBV7-6 and TRBJ2-1; 10 bases match TRBD2. V lost 4 bases, J lost 7 bases, and 13 bases stayed unmatched. The CDR3 loop spans 17 amino acids. Germline loops: CDR1 SGHVS, CDR2 FNYEAQ. CDR3 in amino acids: CASSSVGASGGGNEQFF. CDR3 bases: TGTGCCAGCAGCTCAGTGGGAGCTAGCGGGGGTGGAAATGAGCAGTTCTTC.

This clone is classed as medium-sized (0.01 to 0.1%). This rearrangement joins TRBV9 to TRBJ2-1; D is unclear. Trimming removed 3 bases from V and 8 bases from J, with 21 bases in between. CDR3 length: 16 residues. Germline lookup yields CDR1 SGDLS and CDR2 YYNGEE. CDR3 in amino acids: CASSATPKALPHEQFF. In nucleotides, the CDR3 is TGTGCCAGCAGCGCCACTCCGAAGGCCCTACCACATGAGCAGTTCTTC.